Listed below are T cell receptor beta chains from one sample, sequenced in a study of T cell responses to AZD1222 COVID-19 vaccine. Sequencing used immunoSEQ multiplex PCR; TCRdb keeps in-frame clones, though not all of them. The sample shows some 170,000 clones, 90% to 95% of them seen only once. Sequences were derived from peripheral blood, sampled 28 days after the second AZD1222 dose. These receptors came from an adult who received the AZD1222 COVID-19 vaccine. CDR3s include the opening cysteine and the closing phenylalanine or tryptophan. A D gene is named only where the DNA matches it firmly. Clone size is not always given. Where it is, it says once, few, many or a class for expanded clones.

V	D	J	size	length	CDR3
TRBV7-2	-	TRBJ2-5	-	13	CASRVRMGETQYF
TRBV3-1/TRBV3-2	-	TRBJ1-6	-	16	CASSQGQGSYNSPLHF
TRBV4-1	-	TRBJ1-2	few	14	CASSQLPGPGGYTF
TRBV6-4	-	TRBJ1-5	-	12	CAGRDSNQPQHF
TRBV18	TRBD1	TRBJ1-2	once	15	CASSHTGGVNYGYTF
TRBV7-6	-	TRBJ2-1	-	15	CASTASVSGFNEQFF
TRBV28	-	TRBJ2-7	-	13	CASSFRQVAEQYF
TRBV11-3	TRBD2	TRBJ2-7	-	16	CASSLVSSGSPYEQYF
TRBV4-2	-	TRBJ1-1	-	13	CASSPLRNTEAFF
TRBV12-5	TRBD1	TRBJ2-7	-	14	CASAPGQGIDEQYF
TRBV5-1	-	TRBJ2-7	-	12	CASSLAGTEQYF
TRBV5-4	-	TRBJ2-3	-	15	CASSSLLVRTDTQYF
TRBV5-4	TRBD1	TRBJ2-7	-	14	CASSFGTGLYEQYF